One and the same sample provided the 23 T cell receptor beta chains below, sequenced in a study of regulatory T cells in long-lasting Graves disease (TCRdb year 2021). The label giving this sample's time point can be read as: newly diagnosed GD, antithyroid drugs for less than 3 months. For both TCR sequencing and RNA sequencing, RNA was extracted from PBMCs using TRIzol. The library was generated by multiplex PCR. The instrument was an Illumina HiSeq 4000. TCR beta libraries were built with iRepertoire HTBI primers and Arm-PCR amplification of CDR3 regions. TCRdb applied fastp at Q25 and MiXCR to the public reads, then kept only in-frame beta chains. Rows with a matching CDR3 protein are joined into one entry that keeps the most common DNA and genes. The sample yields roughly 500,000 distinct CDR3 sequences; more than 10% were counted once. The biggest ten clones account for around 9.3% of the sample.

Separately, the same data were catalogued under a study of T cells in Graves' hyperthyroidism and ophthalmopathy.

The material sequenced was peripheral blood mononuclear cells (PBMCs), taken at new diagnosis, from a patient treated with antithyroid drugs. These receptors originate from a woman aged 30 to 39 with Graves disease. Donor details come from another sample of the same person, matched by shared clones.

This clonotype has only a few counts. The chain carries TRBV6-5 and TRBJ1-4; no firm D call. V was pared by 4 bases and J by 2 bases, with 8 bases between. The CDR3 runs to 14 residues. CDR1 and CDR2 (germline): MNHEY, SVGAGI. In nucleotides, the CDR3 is TGTGCCAGCAGTTTGGGCGGTACTAATGAAAAACTGTTTTTT. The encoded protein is CASSLGGTNEKLFF.

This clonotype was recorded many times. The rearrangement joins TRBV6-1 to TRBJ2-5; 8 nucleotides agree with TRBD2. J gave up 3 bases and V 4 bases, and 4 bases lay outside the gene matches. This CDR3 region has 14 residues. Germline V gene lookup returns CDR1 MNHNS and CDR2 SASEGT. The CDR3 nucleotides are TGTGCCAGCAGTGGAAGCGGGGGAAAAGAGACCCAGTACTTC. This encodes CASSGSGGKETQYF.

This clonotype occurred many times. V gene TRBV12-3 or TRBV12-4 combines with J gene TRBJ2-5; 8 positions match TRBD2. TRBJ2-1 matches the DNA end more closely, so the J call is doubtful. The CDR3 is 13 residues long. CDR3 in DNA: TGTGCCAGCAGTGGGACTAGGGGATATGAGCAGTTCTTC. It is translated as CASSGTRGYEQFF.

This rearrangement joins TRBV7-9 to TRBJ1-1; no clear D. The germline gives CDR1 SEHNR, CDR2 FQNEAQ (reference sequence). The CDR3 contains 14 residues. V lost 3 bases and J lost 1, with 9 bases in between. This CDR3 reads CASSFPGKNTEAFF. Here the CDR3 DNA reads TGTGCCAGCAGCTTCCCGGGAAAGAACACTGAAGCTTTCTTT.

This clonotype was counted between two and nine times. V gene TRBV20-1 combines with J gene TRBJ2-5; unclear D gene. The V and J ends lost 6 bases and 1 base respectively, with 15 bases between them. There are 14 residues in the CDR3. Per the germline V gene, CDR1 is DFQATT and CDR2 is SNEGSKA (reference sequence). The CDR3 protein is CSASRATVQETQYF. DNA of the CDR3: TGCAGTGCGTCCCGTGCGACGGTCCAAGAGACCCAGTACTTC.

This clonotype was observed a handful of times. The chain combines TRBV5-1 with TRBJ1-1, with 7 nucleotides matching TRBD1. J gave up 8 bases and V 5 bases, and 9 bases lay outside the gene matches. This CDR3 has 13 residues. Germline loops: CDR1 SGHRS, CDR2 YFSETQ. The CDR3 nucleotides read TGCGCCAGCAGGGTTAGCGTGACAGGGGAAGCTTTCTTT. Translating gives CASRVSVTGEAFF.

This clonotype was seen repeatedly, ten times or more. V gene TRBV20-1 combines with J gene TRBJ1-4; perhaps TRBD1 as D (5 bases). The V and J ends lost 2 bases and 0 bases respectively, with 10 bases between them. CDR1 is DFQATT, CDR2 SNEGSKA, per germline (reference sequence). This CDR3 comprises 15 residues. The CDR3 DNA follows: TGCAGTGCTAGATCCAGGGTTGCAACTAATGAAAAACTGTTTTTT. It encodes CSARSRVATNEKLFF.

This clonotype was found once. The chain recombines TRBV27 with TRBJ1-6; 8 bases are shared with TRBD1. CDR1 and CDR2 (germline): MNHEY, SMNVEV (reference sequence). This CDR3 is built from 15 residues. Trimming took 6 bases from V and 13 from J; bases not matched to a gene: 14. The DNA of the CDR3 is TGTGCCAGCAGCCTCGATGTCAGGGGGCGTGGGCCCCTCCACTTT. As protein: CASSLDVRGRGPLHF.

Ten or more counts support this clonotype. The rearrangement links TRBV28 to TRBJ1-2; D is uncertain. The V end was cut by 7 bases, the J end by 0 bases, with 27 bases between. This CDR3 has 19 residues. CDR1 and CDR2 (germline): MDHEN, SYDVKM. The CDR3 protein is CASTVKGSGMISANYGYTF. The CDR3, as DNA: TGTGCCAGCACCGTAAAGGGCTCAGGAATGATTTCAGCTAACTATGGCTACACCTTC.

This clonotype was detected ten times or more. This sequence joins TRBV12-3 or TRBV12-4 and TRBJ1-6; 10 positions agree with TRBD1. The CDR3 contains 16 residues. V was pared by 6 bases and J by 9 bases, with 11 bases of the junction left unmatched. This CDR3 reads CASRPTRDRGRSPLHF. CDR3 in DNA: TGTGCCAGCAGACCAACGCGGGACAGGGGCCGTTCACCCCTCCACTTT.

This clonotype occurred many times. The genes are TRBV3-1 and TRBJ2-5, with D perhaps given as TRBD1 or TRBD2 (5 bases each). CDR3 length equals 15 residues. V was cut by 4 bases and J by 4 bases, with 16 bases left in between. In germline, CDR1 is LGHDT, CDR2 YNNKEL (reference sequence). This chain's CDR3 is CASSPGPNTGETQYF. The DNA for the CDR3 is TGTGCCAGCAGCCCGGGACCTAACACTGGAGAGACCCAGTACTTC.

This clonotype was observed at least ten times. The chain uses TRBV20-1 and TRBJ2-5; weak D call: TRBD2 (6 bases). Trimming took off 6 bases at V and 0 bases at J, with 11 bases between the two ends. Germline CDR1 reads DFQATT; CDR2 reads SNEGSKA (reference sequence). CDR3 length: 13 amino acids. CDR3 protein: CSAVTRDQETQYF. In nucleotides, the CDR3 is TGCAGTGCCGTGACTAGGGACCAAGAGACCCAGTACTTC.

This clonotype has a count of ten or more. This CDR3 is CASRSFVDGTYEQYF. For the CDR3, the DNA is TGCGCCAGCAGATCATTCGTGGACGGTACCTACGAGCAGTACTTC. This chain uses TRBV4-1 with TRBJ2-7, with D unclear. This CDR3 region has 15 residues. V shed 6 bases and J shed 2 bases, with 17 bases lying between them. Germline V gene data show CDR1 as MGHRA and CDR2 as YSYEKL.

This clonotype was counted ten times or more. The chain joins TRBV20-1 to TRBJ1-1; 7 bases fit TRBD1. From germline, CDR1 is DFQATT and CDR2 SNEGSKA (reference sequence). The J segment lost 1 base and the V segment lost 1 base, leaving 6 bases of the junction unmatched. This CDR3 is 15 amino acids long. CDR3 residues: CSARVLEGANTEAFF. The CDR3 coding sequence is TGCAGTGCTAGAGTTTTAGAGGGGGCGAACACTGAAGCTTTCTTT.

CDR3 amino acids: CASSPVQGSGNQPQHF. CDR3 coding DNA: TGTGCCAGTAGTCCCGTCCAAGGGTCAGGCAATCAGCCCCAGCATTTT. The chain links TRBV19 to TRBJ1-5; no clear D. Trimming took off 5 bases at V and 2 bases at J, with 16 bases between the two ends. The germline gives CDR1 LNHDA, CDR2 SQIVND (reference sequence). The CDR3 is 16 residues long.

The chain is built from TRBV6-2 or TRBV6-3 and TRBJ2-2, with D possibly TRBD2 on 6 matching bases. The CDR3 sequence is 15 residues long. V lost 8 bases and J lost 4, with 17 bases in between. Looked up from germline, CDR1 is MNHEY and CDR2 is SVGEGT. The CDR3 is CASARRRGSTGELFF. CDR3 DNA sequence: TGTGCCAGCGCCAGGAGGCGGGGAAGCACCGGGGAGCTGTTTTTT.

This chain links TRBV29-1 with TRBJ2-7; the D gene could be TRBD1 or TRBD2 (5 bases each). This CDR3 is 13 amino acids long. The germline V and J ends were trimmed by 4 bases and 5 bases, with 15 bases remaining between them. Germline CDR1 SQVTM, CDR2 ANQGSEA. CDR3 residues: CSVVYGGRNEQYF. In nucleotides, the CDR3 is TGCAGCGTTGTTTATGGGGGTCGGAACGAGCAGTACTTC.

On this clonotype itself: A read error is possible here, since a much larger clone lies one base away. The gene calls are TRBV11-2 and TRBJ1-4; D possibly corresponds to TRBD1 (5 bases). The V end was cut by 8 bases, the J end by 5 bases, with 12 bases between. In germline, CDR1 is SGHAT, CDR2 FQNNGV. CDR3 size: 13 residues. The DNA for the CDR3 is TGTGCCAGCCTGATACAGGAGAATGAAAAACTGTTTTTT. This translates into CASLIQENEKLFF.

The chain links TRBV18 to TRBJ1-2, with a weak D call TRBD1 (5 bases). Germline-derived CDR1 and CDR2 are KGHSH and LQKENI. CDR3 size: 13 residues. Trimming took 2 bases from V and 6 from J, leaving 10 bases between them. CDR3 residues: CASSPWDGDGYTF. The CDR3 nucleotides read TGTGCCAGCTCACCATGGGACGGTGATGGCTACACCTTC.

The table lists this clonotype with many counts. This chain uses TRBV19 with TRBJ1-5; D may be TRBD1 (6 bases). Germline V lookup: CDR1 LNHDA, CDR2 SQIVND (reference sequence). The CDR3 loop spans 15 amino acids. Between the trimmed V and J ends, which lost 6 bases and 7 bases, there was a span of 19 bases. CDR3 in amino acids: CASSLLQGMEQPQHF. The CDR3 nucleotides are TGTGCCAGTAGCCTCCTCCAGGGGATGGAGCAGCCCCAGCATTTT.

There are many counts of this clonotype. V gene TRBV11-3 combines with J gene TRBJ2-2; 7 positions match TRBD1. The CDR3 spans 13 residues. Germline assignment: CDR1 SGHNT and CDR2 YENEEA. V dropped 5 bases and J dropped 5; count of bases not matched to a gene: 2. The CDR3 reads CASSQGETGELFF. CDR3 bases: TGTGCCAGCAGCCAGGGGGAAACCGGGGAGCTGTTTTTT.

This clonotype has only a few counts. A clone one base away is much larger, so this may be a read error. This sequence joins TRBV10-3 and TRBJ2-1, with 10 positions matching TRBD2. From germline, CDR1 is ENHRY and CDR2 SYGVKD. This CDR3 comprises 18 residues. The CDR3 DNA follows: TGTGCCACCAGTGAGTCATCTCGCGGGACTAGCGTGGGGAATGAGCAGTTCTTC. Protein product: CATSESSRGTSVGNEQFF.

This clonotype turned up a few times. CDR3 region: CASSPPLGRSPPFF. The CDR3 nucleotides are TGTGCCAGCAGTCCCCCGCTGGGACGCTCTCCTCCTTTCTTT. V and J are TRBV6-1 and TRBJ1-1, with a possible D match to TRBD1 (5 bases). V was trimmed by 5 bases and J by 12 bases, leaving 22 bases between them. The germline V gene has CDR1 MNHNS and CDR2 SASEGT. This CDR3 has 14 residues.